The 24 T cell receptor beta chains presented below share a single source sample, sequenced in a study of T cells in Graves' hyperthyroidism and ophthalmopathy. The source material, RNA transcripts, was used to amplify TCR beta CDR3 regions. Primed by the HTBI set, a first-round RT-PCR was run on the TCR CDR3. TCRdb re-derived calls from the multiplex PCR reads in MiXCR, one entry per CDR3 protein. The sample has about 380,000 distinct CDR3 sequences; approximately 15% are singletons. The sequencing sample was made of blood. Source of these receptors: a woman aged 60 to 75 with Graves' hyperthyroidism.

This clonotype occurred many times. The J gene is TRBJ2-7, the V gene TRBV28; TRBD1 aligns across 10 bases. The V segment lost 4 bases and the J segment 5 bases; nucleotides outside the gene matches: 5. The CDR3 is 14 residues long. The germline CDR1 and CDR2 sequences are MDHEN and SYDVKM. The DNA of the CDR3 is TGTGCCAGCAGTTGGGGACAGGGGATTCACGAGCAGTACTTC. Amino acids: CASSWGQGIHEQYF.

At least ten counts were recorded for this clonotype. The V call is TRBV2, the J call TRBJ2-2; D is tentatively TRBD1 or TRBD2 (5 bases each). V lost 4 bases to trimming and J lost 4 bases, with 13 bases between them. Germline-derived CDR1 and CDR2 are SNHLY and FYNNEI. This CDR3 is built from 15 residues. The chain's CDR3 is CASSVQRGPTGELFF. CDR3 nucleotide sequence: TGTGCCAGCAGTGTCCAGAGGGGACCCACCGGGGAGCTGTTTTTT. Combining the CDR3 with reference TRBV2 and TRBJ2-2 gives the whole variable domain EPEVTQTPSHQVTQMGQEVILRCVPISNHLYFYWYRQILGQKVEFLVSFYNNEISEKSEIFDDQFSVERPDGSNFTLKIRSTKLEDSAMYFCASSVQRGPTGELFFGEGSRLTVL.

This chain links TRBV4-2 with TRBJ2-3; D gene uncertain. The germline V and J ends were trimmed by 0 bases and 6 bases, with 7 bases remaining between them. The CDR3 runs to 13 residues. Germline V gene lookup returns CDR1 LGHNA and CDR2 YNFKEQ. The CDR3 loop reads CASSQDARDTQYF. As DNA, the CDR3 is TGTGCCAGCAGCCAAGATGCGAGGGATACGCAGTATTTT.

Comments on this clonotype: A much more abundant neighbour one base away suggests this may be a read error. This chain links TRBV5-6 with TRBJ2-7; D possibly corresponds to TRBD1 (6 bases). The CDR3 is 13 residues long. CDR1 and CDR2 from the germline V gene are SGHDT and YYEEEE. V lost 4 bases, J lost 3 bases, and 11 bases lay in between. The CDR3 loop is CASSLLTGYEQYF. CDR3 sequence (DNA): TGTGCCAGCAGCCTCCTGACAGGCTACGAGCAGTACTTC.

This clonotype was seen at least ten times. The gene calls are TRBV7-8 and TRBJ2-5; D not resolved. The germline V gene encodes CDR1 SGHVS and CDR2 FQNEAQ. The ends were cut back, 5 bases at V and 5 bases at J, with 18 bases in the middle. There are 15 residues in the CDR3. CDR3: CASSAPRRLTETQYF. DNA of the CDR3: TGTGCCAGCAGCGCCCCGAGACGGCTAACGGAGACCCAGTACTTC.

This clonotype was counted many times. The chain has TRBV29-1 and TRBJ2-1, with 10 bases lining up with TRBD1. The CDR3 is 13 residues long. Trimming took 7 bases from V and 9 from J; bases not matched to a gene: 9. Looked up from germline, CDR1 is SQVTM and CDR2 is ANQGSEA. This CDR3 is CSDQRQGAGEQFF. Written as DNA, the CDR3 is TGCAGCGACCAACGACAGGGGGCGGGTGAGCAGTTCTTC.

This clonotype has ten or more counts. The chain joins TRBV7-3 to TRBJ2-1; TRBD2 aligns across 9 bases. Germline V CDR1 and CDR2: SGHTA, FQGTGA. Trimming removed 5 bases from V and 7 bases from J; junction bases left unmatched: 12. The CDR3 runs to 16 residues. The CDR3: CASSPQGGGGYNEQFF. The CDR3 nucleotides read TGTGCCAGCAGCCCGCAGGGCGGGGGGGGGTATAATGAGCAGTTCTTC.

This clonotype has a count of ten or more. V usage is TRBV28 and J usage is TRBJ2-5, with D perhaps TRBD1 (6 bases). The CDR3 runs 18 residues. V dropped 4 bases and J dropped 4 bases, with 25 bases sitting between them. Germline V gene sequence: CDR1 MDHEN, CDR2 SYDVKM. CDR3 coding DNA: TGTGCCAGCAGTTCGCCCAGGGGACGGCGCCCCAGACGAGAGACCCAGTACTTC. Encoded protein: CASSSPRGRRPRRETQYF.

Only a few counts were recorded for this clonotype. This rearrangement joins TRBV27 to TRBJ2-7; D remains ambiguous. CDR1 and CDR2 (germline): MNHEY, SMNVEV (reference sequence). V was trimmed by 5 bases and J by 0 bases, leaving 5 bases between them. CDR3 length: 12 residues. The CDR3 spells CASSGNSYEQYF. In DNA form, the CDR3 reads TGTGCCAGCAGTGGGAACTCCTACGAGCAGTACTTC.

This clonotype was counted at least ten times. The chain combines TRBV11-2 with TRBJ1-4; D is ambiguous. The germline V and J ends were trimmed by 8 bases and 2 bases, with 9 bases remaining between them. Germline V gene data show CDR1 as SGHAT and CDR2 as FQNNGV. The CDR3 is 13 residues long. The CDR3 region is CASSRGTNEKLFF. The CDR3 DNA sequence: TGTGCCAGCTCAAGAGGGACTAATGAAAAACTGTTTTTT. The full variable domain, in which reference TRBV11-2 and TRBJ1-4 provide the parts outside the CDR3, is EAGVAQSPRYKIIEKRQSVAFWCNPISGHATLYWYQQILGQGPKLLIQFQNNGVVDDSQLPKDRFSAERLKGVDSTLKIQPAKLEDSAVYLCASSRGTNEKLFFGSGTQLSVL.

The chain has TRBV3-1 and TRBJ2-7, with D perhaps TRBD1 or TRBD2 (5 bases each). Trimming took off 3 bases at V and 2 bases at J, with 11 bases between the two ends. CDR1 and CDR2 from the germline V gene are LGHDT and YNNKEL (reference sequence). The CDR3 is 14 residues long. For the CDR3, the DNA is TGTGCCAGCAGCCAGATCGGGACCACCTACGAGCAGTACTTC. Encoded protein: CASSQIGTTYEQYF.

This clonotype was seen repeatedly, ten times or more. This chain connects TRBV20-1 to TRBJ2-3; TRBD2 aligns across 8 bases. Germline CDR1 and CDR2: DFQATT and SNEGSKA (reference sequence). CDR3 length: 14 amino acids. The J segment lost 1 base and the V segment lost 4 bases, leaving 4 bases of the junction unmatched. In nucleotides, the CDR3 is TGCAGTGCTAAGAGCGGGAGAGGCACAGATACGCAGTATTTT. Its protein product is CSAKSGRGTDTQYF.

The chain recombines TRBV10-3 with TRBJ2-5, with TRBD2 matching 11 bases. CDR1 ENHRY and CDR2 SYGVKD come from the germline V gene. CDR3 size: 16 residues. V was pared by 0 bases and J by 7 bases, with 7 bases of the junction left unmatched. The CDR3 is CAISESGTSGHWTQYF. Written as DNA, the CDR3 is TGTGCCATCAGTGAGTCGGGGACTAGCGGTCACTGGACCCAGTACTTC.

This clonotype was counted ten times or more. CDR3 nucleotides: TGCAGTGCTAGAGATCGGTCTCTGGGTATCGATGAGCAGTTCTTC. Its protein is CSARDRSLGIDEQFF. The V call is TRBV20-1, the J call TRBJ2-1, with D unresolved. V was trimmed by 0 bases and J by 8 bases, leaving 17 bases between them. This CDR3 is 15 amino acids long. Germline CDR1 reads DFQATT; CDR2 reads SNEGSKA (reference sequence).

The chain employs TRBV29-1 and TRBJ2-5; 8 bases map to TRBD1. CDR1 is SQVTM and CDR2 is ANQGSEA in the germline V gene. CDR3 length equals 14 residues. Germline trimming cut 5 bases from V and 5 bases from J; bases unmatched to any gene: 10. Here the CDR3 DNA reads TGCAGCGTTCTTGACAGGGGTGGCGGCGAGACCCAGTACTTC. Translated: CSVLDRGGGETQYF.

This clonotype came up many times. The V call is TRBV10-3, the J call TRBJ1-5; D remains unclear. CDR1 and CDR2 from the germline V gene are ENHRY and SYGVKD. The CDR3 runs 13 residues. Trimming shortened V by 8 bases and J by 1 base, and 9 bases separated the two germline ends. CDR3 in amino acids: CAIGLQSNQPQHF. The CDR3 DNA is TGTGCCATCGGTTTGCAGAGCAATCAGCCCCAGCATTTT.

This clonotype was seen ten or more times. J is TRBJ2-1 and V is TRBV4-1; 11 nucleotides line up with TRBD2. Germline V lookup: CDR1 MGHRA, CDR2 YSYEKL. Unmatched junction bases numbered 1, after V lost 1 base and J lost 5 bases. The CDR3 consists of 15 residues. This CDR3 is CASSQVTSGNNEQFF. CDR3 DNA sequence: TGCGCCAGCAGCCAAGTGACTAGCGGGAACAATGAGCAGTTCTTC.

This rearrangement joins TRBV11-2 to TRBJ2-1, with D unresolved. V lost 1 base and J lost 8, with 12 bases in between. Germline CDR1 and CDR2: SGHAT and FQNNGV. The CDR3 totals 14 residues. CDR3 coding DNA: TGTGCCAGCAGCTTAGTGATTAGTTTCGATGAGCAGTTCTTC. It translates to CASSLVISFDEQFF.

Only a few counts were recorded for this clonotype. This chain uses TRBV20-1 with TRBJ2-4, with 12 bases lining up with TRBD2. From germline, CDR1 is DFQATT and CDR2 SNEGSKA (reference sequence). The CDR3 is made up of 16 amino acids. The V segment lost 3 bases and the J segment 0 bases; nucleotides outside the gene matches: 3. In nucleotides, the CDR3 is TGCAGTGCTAGTGGGGGACTAGCGGGAGCCAAAAACATTCAGTACTTC. This encodes CSASGGLAGAKNIQYF.

This clonotype appeared many times. The chain uses TRBV5-8 and TRBJ2-1; D might be TRBD2 (7 bases). The CDR3 loop spans 17 amino acids. V was cut by 6 bases and J by 7 bases, with 26 bases left in between. CDR1 is SGHTS, CDR2 YDEGEE, per germline. In DNA, the CDR3 is TGTGCCAGCACCCCCCGAGGGGGTAGCGGGTTGGTAAATGAGCAGTTCTTC. Protein sequence: CASTPRGGSGLVNEQFF.

This clonotype was picked up many times. V usage is TRBV20-1 and J usage is TRBJ2-1; 11 bases line up with TRBD2. Germline CDR1 DFQATT, CDR2 SNEGSKA (reference sequence). The CDR3 is 16 amino acids. V shed 5 bases and J 2 bases; nucleotides not matched to a gene: 8. In nucleotides, the CDR3 is TGCAGTGCTTTTACCGGGACTAGCGGCACCTACAATGAGCAGTTCTTC. This sequence encodes CSAFTGTSGTYNEQFF.

V is TRBV28 and J is TRBJ2-5; D uncertain. CDR3 size: 15 residues. The germline gives CDR1 MDHEN, CDR2 SYDVKM. V lost 4 bases and J 3 bases, leaving 15 bases between the germline ends. The CDR3 nucleotides read TGTGCCAGCAGTTCCCTGACCCGCATAGAAGAGACCCAGTACTTC. Translation: CASSSLTRIEETQYF.

This clonotype has more than one count but fewer than ten. V usage is TRBV12-3 or TRBV12-4 and J usage is TRBJ2-2, with no clear D. The V end was cut by 4 bases, the J end by 5 bases, with 17 bases between. This CDR3 comprises 16 residues. The CDR3 region is CASSYPSPSGTGELFF. Here the CDR3 DNA reads TGTGCCAGCAGTTACCCGAGCCCGTCCGGGACCGGGGAGCTGTTTTTT.

This clonotype occurred many times. The rearrangement joins TRBV5-1 to TRBJ2-1; tentatively, D is TRBD2 (6 bases). Trimming took 5 bases from V and 3 from J, leaving 12 bases between them. This CDR3 is built from 14 residues. The germline V gene has CDR1 SGHRS and CDR2 YFSETQ. For the CDR3, the DNA is TGCGCCAGCAGGCCGGGAGTGGTCTACAATGAGCAGTTCTTC. Its protein is CASRPGVVYNEQFF.